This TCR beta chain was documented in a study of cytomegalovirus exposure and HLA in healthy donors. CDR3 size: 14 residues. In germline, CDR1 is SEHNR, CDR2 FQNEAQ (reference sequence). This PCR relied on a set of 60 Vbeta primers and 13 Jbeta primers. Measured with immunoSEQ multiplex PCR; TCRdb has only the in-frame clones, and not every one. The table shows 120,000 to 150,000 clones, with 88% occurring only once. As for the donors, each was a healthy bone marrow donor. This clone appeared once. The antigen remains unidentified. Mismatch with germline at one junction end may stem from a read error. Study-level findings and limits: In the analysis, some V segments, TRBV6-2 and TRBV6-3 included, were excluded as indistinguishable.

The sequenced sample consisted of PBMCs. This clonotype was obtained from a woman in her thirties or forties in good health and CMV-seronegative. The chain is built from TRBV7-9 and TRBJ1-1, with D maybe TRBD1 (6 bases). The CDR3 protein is CSSSLGGGGTEAFF. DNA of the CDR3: TGTTCCAGCAGCTTAGGGGGGGGCGGAACTGAAGCTTTCTTT.